The 32 T cell receptor beta chains below were found in one sample sequenced in a study of beta chain features in type 1 diabetes. These receptors have no identified antigens. Whole-study findings and limits: TCRB CDR3 length was moderately but significantly reduced in all four CD4+ subsets of Type 1 diabetes patients.

Expressed TCRB transcripts got sequenced, as all isolated RNA was reverse transcribed. Here immunoSEQ multiplex PCR was the method, and the copy in TCRdb shows in-frame clones only, minus some. The sample shows about 390,000 clones, around 9.6% of them seen only once. Sequenced sample: central memory CD4+ T cells from blood. These receptors were collected from a man aged 25-45 years with type 1 diabetes.

This clone was counted only a few times. The chain employs TRBV27 and TRBJ1-2; D possibly corresponds to TRBD1 (6 bases). CDR3 length: 16 amino acids. V was clipped by 7 bases and J by 0 bases, with 18 bases between them. Germline CDR1 reads MNHEY; CDR2 reads SMNVEV (reference sequence). CDR3 nucleotides: TGTGCCAGCACCACAGCTCGGACAGACGCTAACTATGGCTACACCTTC. This gives the protein CASTTARTDANYGYTF.

In its sample, this clone was seen a few times. The chain uses TRBV1 and TRBJ1-1. TRBV1 is a documented pseudogene. The CDR3 runs 14 residues. The CDR3 sequence is CTSSHIGENTEAFF. The CDR3 region has the DNA TGCACCAGCAGCCATATTGGGGAGAACACTGAAGCTTTCTTT.

A few counts support this clone. The chain carries TRBV6-5 and TRBJ1-5; D is undetermined. Germline V lookup: CDR1 MNHEY, CDR2 SVGAGI. V lost 5 bases to trimming and J lost 5 bases, with 10 bases between them. The CDR3 is 13 residues long. CDR3 in amino acids: CASSQNWDQPQHF. The CDR3 DNA sequence: TGTGCCAGCAGTCAAAACTGGGATCAGCCCCAGCATTTT.

This clone turned up a few times. The chain couples TRBV7-8 to TRBJ1-1, with a weak D call TRBD1 (6 bases). V lost 3 bases to trimming and J lost 0 bases, with 11 bases between them. The CDR3 is 15 amino acids. In germline, CDR1 is SGHVS, CDR2 FQNEAQ. CDR3 in amino acids: CASSFQRGVNTEAFF. The CDR3 nucleotides read TGTGCCAGCAGCTTCCAAAGGGGGGTGAACACTGAAGCTTTCTTT.

In regard to this clone: One end of the junction does not line up with germline, which may come from a read error. The chain employs TRBV18 and TRBJ1-5; possible D gene TRBD1, 6 bases. The CDR3 is made up of 13 amino acids. In germline, CDR1 is KGHSH, CDR2 LQKENI. CDR3: CASSPVGQGYAYF. The CDR3 DNA follows: TGTGCCAGCTCACCGGTCGGTCAGGGGTACGCGTATTTT.

CDR3 amino acids: CASSGQGVEQYF. For the CDR3, the DNA is TGTGCCAGCAGTGGACAGGGTGTTGAGCAGTACTTC. The chain uses TRBV2 and TRBJ2-7, with 7 bases lining up with TRBD1. This CDR3 comprises 12 residues. Germline-derived CDR1 and CDR2 are SNHLY and FYNNEI. With V trimmed by 4 bases and J by 7 bases, 4 bases remained unmatched.

V and J are TRBV19 and TRBJ1-2, with 10 nucleotides matching TRBD1. V was pared by 6 bases and J by 5 bases, with 12 bases of the junction left unmatched. Per germline, CDR1 LNHDA and CDR2 SQIVND (reference sequence). CDR3 length equals 16 residues. CDR3 sequence reads: CASRPGQGPRGYGYTF. The CDR3 DNA reads TGTGCCAGTAGACCGGGACAGGGGCCTCGAGGATATGGCTACACCTTC.

In its sample, this clone was seen a few times. V is TRBV28 and J is TRBJ2-1, with 11 bases aligning to TRBD2. Germline CDR1 and CDR2: MDHEN and SYDVKM. The CDR3 extends over 16 amino acids. J was trimmed by 6 bases and V by 5 bases; bases with no gene match: 9. The CDR3 coding sequence is TGTGCCAGCAGTCTCCTACTAGCGGGAGACCCCAATGAGCAGTTCTTC. Its protein is CASSLLLAGDPNEQFF.

This clone was seen at least ten times. This chain joins TRBV23-1 and TRBJ1-1, with TRBD1 as a possible D gene (6 bases). Being an ORF, TRBV23-1 has a function that is uncertain. The CDR3 covers 13 residues. Trimming removed 6 bases from V and 2 bases from J, with 10 bases in between. The CDR3 loop reads CASRYRDNTEAFF. For the CDR3, the DNA is TGCGCCAGCAGGTACAGGGACAACACTGAAGCTTTCTTT.

This clone was observed a few times. This chain connects TRBV30 to TRBJ2-3; the match to TRBD2 covers 11 bases. Germline trimming cut 8 bases from V and 5 bases from J; bases unmatched to any gene: 6. There are 13 residues in the CDR3. Looked up from germline, CDR1 is GTSNPN and CDR2 is SVGIG (reference sequence). The chain's CDR3 is CAGTLAGGDTQYF. The CDR3 nucleotides are TGTGCCGGAACCCTAGCGGGGGGAGATACGCAGTATTTT.

The genes are TRBV19 and TRBJ2-6; 10 nucleotides agree with TRBD2. This CDR3 spans 19 amino acids. The junction had 11 bases not matched to a gene; V was cut back by 5 bases and J by 1 base. From germline, CDR1 is LNHDA and CDR2 SQIVND (reference sequence). This CDR3 is CASSSVEASGRSGANVLTF. Written as DNA, the CDR3 is TGTGCCAGTAGTTCGGTGGAGGCTAGCGGGAGATCTGGGGCCAACGTCCTGACTTTC.

The genes are TRBV7-8 and TRBJ2-7, with D unclear. The CDR3 consists of 13 residues. Germline CDR1 SGHVS, CDR2 FQNEAQ. The V and J ends lost 3 bases and 4 bases respectively, with 10 bases between them. CDR3 region: CASSFRAVYEQYF. CDR3 DNA: TGTGCCAGCAGCTTTCGAGCTGTGTACGAGCAGTACTTC. The full variable domain, its missing parts supplied by reference TRBV7-8 and TRBJ2-7, is GAGVSQSPRYKVAKRGQDVALRCDPISGHVSLFWYQQALGQGPEFLTYFQNEAQLDKSGLPSDRFFAERPEGSVSTLKIQRTQQEDSAVYLCASSFRAVYEQYFGPGTRLTVT.

Only a few counts were recorded for this clone. V is TRBV6-1 and J is TRBJ1-1, with D hard to call. The germline V gene encodes CDR1 MNHNS and CDR2 SASEGT. Deletions cut 1 base from V and 7 bases from J, with 7 bases between. This CDR3 has 12 amino acids. The chain's CDR3 is CASSEVPYEAFF. CDR3 nucleotides: TGTGCCAGCAGTGAAGTCCCGTATGAAGCTTTCTTT.

This clone came up a few times. This chain uses TRBV7-3 with TRBJ2-3; TRBD1 is a possible D gene (6 bases). Trimming took off 4 bases at V and 2 bases at J, with 13 bases between the two ends. Germline V gene lookup returns CDR1 SGHTA and CDR2 FQGTGA. CDR3 length equals 15 residues. The DNA of the CDR3 is TGTGCCAGCAGCTACAATACAGGGAACACAGATACGCAGTATTTT. This codes for CASSYNTGNTDTQYF.

The genes are TRBV7-9 and TRBJ1-4; 7 bases map to TRBD1. CDR1 and CDR2 (germline): SEHNR, FQNEAQ (reference sequence). The CDR3 has 15 residues. The J segment lost 7 bases and the V segment lost 1 base, leaving 6 bases of the junction unmatched. CDR3 bases: TGTGCCAGCAGCTTAGGGAGGGACAGCCTTGAAAAACTGTTTTTT. Translating it yields CASSLGRDSLEKLFF.

The rearrangement joins TRBV28 to TRBJ1-1; 7 nucleotides line up with TRBD1. This CDR3 is 14 amino acids long. With 2 bases clipped from V and 4 bases from J, the junction kept 4 bases outside the gene matches. CDR1 and CDR2 from the germline V gene are MDHEN and SYDVKM. In nucleotides, the CDR3 is TGTGCCAGCAGTTTACCACAGGGGAGCACTGAAGCTTTCTTT. It is translated as CASSLPQGSTEAFF.

The chain combines TRBV29-1 with TRBJ1-1; D not resolved. The ends were cut back, 7 bases at V and 3 bases at J, with 9 bases in the middle. The CDR3 extends over 11 amino acids. Per germline, CDR1 SQVTM and CDR2 ANQGSEA. The CDR3, as DNA: TGCAGCGCCGCGACTGACACTGAAGCTTTCTTT. The encoded protein is CSAATDTEAFF.

This clone has a handful of counts. V gene TRBV28 combines with J gene TRBJ2-1, with 10 bases matching TRBD2. The CDR3 runs to 16 residues. V lost 6 bases and J lost 8; bases outside the gene matches: 13. CDR1 is MDHEN, CDR2 SYDVKM, per germline. CDR3 sequence (DNA): TGTGCCAGCAGCTTTGGATCTAGCGGGAGACGGGATGAGCAGTTCTTC. This encodes CASSFGSSGRRDEQFF.

The V gene is TRBV9, the J gene TRBJ2-1, with 11 bases identical to TRBD1. The V segment lost 0 bases and the J segment 8 bases; nucleotides outside the gene matches: 4. Looked up from germline, CDR1 is SGDLS and CDR2 is YYNGEE. CDR3 size: 15 residues. CDR3 nucleotide sequence: TGTGCCAGCAGCGTAGAGGGACAGGGGGTCCATGAGCAGTTCTTC. It translates to CASSVEGQGVHEQFF.

In this sample, this clone turned up a few times. This CDR3 is also generated by other DNA sequences in the sample. The genes are TRBV29-1 and TRBJ1-1; no definite D call. CDR1 and CDR2 from the germline V gene are SQVTM and ANQGSEA. The CDR3 loop spans 13 amino acids. Deletions cut 4 bases from V and 2 bases from J, with 11 bases between. CDR3 protein: CSVAPGYNTEAFF. The CDR3 DNA is TGCAGCGTTGCCCCGGGGTACAACACTGAAGCTTTCTTT.

With regard to this clone: Other DNA sequences of this sample code for an identical CDR3. The chain carries TRBV5-6 and TRBJ2-5; 8 bases align to TRBD2. V was clipped by 4 bases and J by 2 bases; unmatched bases: 1. Germline V gene lookup returns CDR1 SGHDT and CDR2 YYEEEE. The CDR3 runs to 13 residues. The CDR3 DNA reads TGTGCCAGCAGCCCTAGCGGGCAAGAGACCCAGTACTTC. Translated, it gives CASSPSGQETQYF.

This rearrangement joins TRBV28 to TRBJ2-7; D might be TRBD1 or TRBD2, each matching 5 bases. CDR3 length: 12 amino acids. Germline V gives CDR1 MDHEN, CDR2 SYDVKM. Trimming took 5 bases from V and 5 from J, leaving 10 bases between them. In DNA, the CDR3 is TGTGCCAGCAGTCCCGGGACCCACGAGCAGTACTTC. Translation: CASSPGTHEQYF. Supplemented by reference TRBV28 and TRBJ2-7, the full variable domain reads DVKVTQSSRYLVKRTGEKVFLECVQDMDHENMFWYRQDPGLGLRLIYFSYDVKMKEKGDIPEGYSVSREKKERFSLILESASTNQTSMYLCASSPGTHEQYFGPGTRLTVT.

This clone was counted only a few times. J is TRBJ1-1 and V is TRBV5-1; D remains ambiguous. V dropped 3 bases and J dropped 4 bases, with 16 bases sitting between them. Germline CDR1 SGHRS, CDR2 YFSETQ. The CDR3 has 15 amino acids. This CDR3 reads CASSSQALYTTEAFF. The CDR3 coding sequence is TGCGCCAGCAGCTCCCAAGCGTTGTACACCACTGAAGCTTTCTTT.

This rearrangement joins TRBV9 to TRBJ2-1; D tentatively reads TRBD1 or TRBD2 (6 bases each). V was shortened by 6 bases and J by 0 bases, with 16 bases between the two germline ends. CDR1 and CDR2 from the germline V gene are SGDLS and YYNGEE. This CDR3 comprises 16 residues. CDR3 nucleotides: TGTGCCAGCACCCCGTCGGGGGCGAGCTCCTACAATGAGCAGTTCTTC. Protein: CASTPSGASSYNEQFF.

This clone was recorded a few times. This chain links TRBV29-1 with TRBJ2-7; 14 bases align to TRBD2. From germline, CDR1 is SQVTM and CDR2 ANQGSEA. The CDR3 spans 15 residues. J was trimmed by 7 bases and V by 4 bases; bases with no gene match: 9. As DNA, the CDR3 is TGCAGCGTTGGTGTGGGACTAGCGGGAGTGAGTGAGCAGTACTTC. Its protein product is CSVGVGLAGVSEQYF.

This clone was observed a few times. The chain uses TRBV9 and TRBJ2-7; D might be TRBD1 (5 bases). Germline CDR1 and CDR2: SGDLS and YYNGEE. With 4 bases removed from V and 4 bases from J, the gap between germline ends came to 12 bases. CDR3 length: 13 residues. The CDR3 DNA reads TGTGCCAGCAGCACGACAGATACATACGAGCAGTACTTC. It specifies CASSTTDTYEQYF.

The genes are TRBV5-4 and TRBJ1-2; 8 nucleotides line up with TRBD1. The CDR3 is made up of 14 amino acids. V lost 4 bases, J lost 3 bases, and 5 bases stayed unmatched. The germline V gene has CDR1 SGHNT and CDR2 YYREEE (reference sequence). CDR3 region: CASSPTGEHYGYTF. The CDR3 DNA sequence: TGTGCCAGCAGCCCGACAGGGGAGCACTATGGCTACACCTTC.

This sequence joins TRBV2 and TRBJ1-4; D is ambiguous. Trimming took 3 bases from V and 7 from J, leaving 9 bases between them. The V gene's germline CDR1 is SNHLY and CDR2 FYNNEI. This CDR3 comprises 13 residues. Here the CDR3 reads CASSELHGEKLFF. The CDR3 DNA reads as TGTGCCAGCAGTGAGCTACACGGTGAAAAACTGTTTTTT.

This clone was counted ten times or more. The V gene is TRBV23-1, the J gene TRBJ1-2; D unresolved. TRBV23-1 is known as an ORF, though its function is uncertain. The CDR3 runs to 9 residues. CDR3 sequence: CGEDYGYTF. In DNA form, the CDR3 reads TGCGGAGAAGACTATGGCTACACCTTC.

This clone showed up just a few times. The chain joins TRBV18 to TRBJ2-2; D uncertain. Between the trimmed V and J ends, which lost 8 bases and 2 bases, there was a span of 6 bases. The CDR3 sequence is 12 residues long. CDR1 and CDR2 (germline): KGHSH, LQKENI. CDR3: CASKTNTGELFF. Written as DNA, the CDR3 is TGTGCCAGCAAGACCAACACCGGGGAGCTGTTTTTT.

This chain connects TRBV28 to TRBJ2-7; perhaps TRBD1 as D (6 bases). The germline gives CDR1 MDHEN, CDR2 SYDVKM. This CDR3 region has 15 residues. The V gene lost 6 bases and the J gene lost 2 bases, with 17 bases spanning the gap. CDR3 DNA sequence: TGTGCCAGCAGCCTACCTCCCGGACAGACCTACGAGCAGTACTTC. This translates into CASSLPPGQTYEQYF.

Concerning this clone: Compared with germline, one end of the junction differs, possibly owing to a read error. The genes are TRBV4-1 and TRBJ1-2; tentatively, D is TRBD1 (5 bases). This CDR3 is 15 amino acids long. Germline CDR1 and CDR2: MGHRA and YSYEKL. CDR3: CASSQETGADYGYTF. The CDR3 nucleotides read TGTGCCAGCAGCCAAGAAACAGGAGCCGACTATGGCTACACCTTC.